This TCR beta chain was identified during a study of cytomegalovirus exposure and HLA in healthy donors. General study findings and limits: It was reported that the classifier diagnosed cytomegalovirus status with high specificity and sensitivity in both the original and validation cohorts.

Primers included in the PCR were 60 Vbeta and 13 Jbeta primers. The assay was immunoSEQ multiplex PCR, and TCRdb's table has in-frame clones only and misses some. This sample has 160,000 or so clones; 76% occur once, and the top ten carry over 1.3%. The CDR3 is 13 amino acids. Germline values: CDR1 SGHRS, CDR2 YFSETQ. This clone was seen only once. Its target is not known. The chain couples TRBV5-1 to TRBJ2-5; unclear D gene. The DNA matches TRBJ2-7 better at its end, which makes the J call doubtful. Source material: PBMCs. This clonotype was sampled from a man aged 55-75 years in good health and CMV-seronegative. The CDR3 bases are TGCGCCAGCAGCTTGTTTGCGAATTACGAGCAGTACTTC. Translating gives CASSLFANYEQYF.